This T cell receptor beta chain was obtained from a study of cytomegalovirus exposure and HLA in healthy donors. Whole-study findings and limits: The majority of CMV-associated TCR beta chains were reported as apparently HLA-restricted in a later analysis.

Primers for the PCR totalled 60 Vbeta and 13 Jbeta. The method was immunoSEQ multiplex PCR; TCRdb's version includes in-frame clones alone and lacks a portion of them. The sample consists of around 230,000 clones, 82% of them appearing once. Comment on this clone: The antigen is undetermined.

Per germline, CDR1 KGHSH and CDR2 LQKENI. With V trimmed by 4 bases and J by 1 base, 5 bases remained unmatched. This CDR3 has 15 amino acids. The chain joins TRBV18 to TRBJ1-2, with TRBD1 matching 8 bases. Sequences were obtained from PBMCs. The receptor's source is a man aged 40-49 years in good health and CMV-seropositive. CDR3 in amino acids: CASSLDRGVNYGYTF. CDR3 bases: TGTGCCAGCTCACTCGACAGGGGTGTTAACTATGGCTACACCTTC.